The present TCR beta chain was sequenced within a study of cytomegalovirus exposure and HLA in healthy donors. As for the study in general: Across roughly 400 genotyped donors, 65% to 90% landed in the Caucasian-associated ancestry cluster. General study points: Common viral pathogens (according to a later analysis) appeared linked to several of the most significant clusters. In all likelihood, a cluster of highly shared sequence variants was a sequencing artifact.

With 60 Vbeta and 13 Jbeta primers, the PCR was carried out. Using immunoSEQ multiplex PCR, the repertoire was profiled, and TCRdb retains in-frame clones only, with some absent. The profile shows about 150,000 clones, about 85% of them singletons. As concerns this clone: Its antigen remains unknown. At one boundary the junction diverges from the germline segment, which might be a read error.

The receptor's source is a woman between 18 and 30 years old in good health and CMV-seronegative. The specimen sequenced was PBMCs.

In nucleotides, the CDR3 is TGTGCTAGCAGCCCAACATCTGCAGATACGCAGTATTTT. Its protein is CASSPTSADTQYF. The rearrangement joins TRBV7-7 to TRBJ2-3, with no clear D. CDR3 length: 13 amino acids. Germline V gene sequence: CDR1 SSHAT, CDR2 FNYEAQ (reference sequence).